The 8 T cell receptor beta chains in this list originate from one sample, sequenced in a study of shared clonotypes between healthy human individuals. Clones were read by immunoSEQ multiplex PCR, and TCRdb kept only the in-frame ones, dropping some. This sample has roughly 2.4 million clones, with 90% to 96% found just once. Specimen: naive CD4+ T cells sorted from blood. Subset given: CD45RA+ positively selected. The receptors originated from a man younger than 35 in good health.

This chain links TRBV30 with TRBJ2-2; the D is unclear. V was trimmed by 5 bases and J by 5 bases, leaving 6 bases between them. This CDR3 spans 11 amino acids. The germline gives CDR1 GTSNPN, CDR2 SVGIG (reference sequence). The CDR3 bases are TGTGCCTGGCATAGAACCGGGGAGCTGTTTTTT. This encodes CAWHRTGELFF.

This clone came up once. V usage is TRBV4-3 and J usage is TRBJ1-5; possible D gene TRBD1, 5 bases. Germline V CDR1 and CDR2: LGHNA, YSLEER. The CDR3 spans 15 residues. Trimming took 0 bases from V and 1 from J, leaving 7 bases between them. The CDR3 protein is CASSQEGDSNQPQHF. The CDR3 nucleotides read TGCGCCAGCAGCCAAGAAGGGGACAGCAATCAGCCCCAGCATTTT.

This chain connects TRBV18 to TRBJ1-6; TRBD1 is a possible D gene (5 bases). Deletions cut 1 base from V and 7 bases from J, with 17 bases between. The CDR3 spans 17 residues. CDR1 is KGHSH and CDR2 is LQKENI in the germline V gene. The CDR3 bases are TGTGCCAGCTCACCACGCGGTAAACAGGAGTCGAATTCACCCCTCCACTTT. This sequence encodes CASSPRGKQESNSPLHF.

This rearrangement joins TRBV5-1 to TRBJ2-1, with D possibly TRBD2 on 5 matching bases. Trimming cost V 4 bases and J 7 bases, with 6 bases left between them. This CDR3 spans 11 amino acids. Germline loops: CDR1 SGHRS, CDR2 YFSETQ. CDR3 in amino acids: CASSTGNEQFF. The DNA for the CDR3 is TGCGCCAGCAGCACGGGGAATGAGCAGTTCTTC.

This sequence joins TRBV25-1 and TRBJ2-7, with 8 nucleotides matching TRBD2. This CDR3 contains 15 residues. J lost 5 bases, V lost 1 base, and 7 bases had no gene match. CDR1 MGHDK and CDR2 SYGVNS come from the germline V gene. The CDR3 region is CASSESPGGPHEQYF. For the CDR3, the DNA is TGTGCCAGCAGTGAATCCCCGGGGGGGCCCCACGAGCAGTACTTC.

This sequence joins TRBV4-1 and TRBJ2-3, with D perhaps TRBD2 (5 bases). In germline, CDR1 is MGHRA, CDR2 YSYEKL. The CDR3 length is 17 residues. V was trimmed by 0 bases and J by 1 base, leaving 14 bases between them. The CDR3 sequence: CASSQDLTGKGTDTQYF. In nucleotides, the CDR3 is TGCGCCAGCAGCCAAGATCTAACGGGGAAGGGCACAGATACGCAGTATTTT.

The V and J genes are TRBV7-2 and TRBJ2-2, with TRBD1 matching over 12 bases. The V gene's germline CDR1 is SGHTA and CDR2 FQGNSA. The CDR3 spans 15 residues. The trim removed 5 bases at V and 7 bases at J, leaving 5 bases unmatched. CDR3 nucleotide sequence: TGTGCCAGCAGCATGGGACAGGGGGCTGGCGGGGAGCTGTTTTTT. Protein product: CASSMGQGAGGELFF.

This chain joins TRBV6-1 and TRBJ1-5, with TRBD1 as a possible D gene (6 bases). CDR3 length: 15 amino acids. Germline CDR1 MNHNS, CDR2 SASEGT. V was shortened by 4 bases and J by 6 bases, with 16 bases between the two germline ends. The CDR3 is CASSGQGTLPQPQHF. In nucleotides, the CDR3 is TGTGCCAGCAGTGGGCAGGGGACCCTCCCTCAGCCCCAGCATTTT.